These T cell receptor beta chains were read from a single sample in a study of regulatory T cells in long-lasting Graves disease. TCRdb re-derived calls from the multiplex PCR reads in MiXCR, one entry per CDR3 protein. This sample yields around 420,000 distinct CDR3 sequences, of which over 12% are seen a single time; approximately 7.8% belongs to the top ten. The sample also formed part of further work on T cells in Graves' hyperthyroidism and ophthalmopathy.

Sample: peripheral blood mononuclear cells (PBMCs), taken at new diagnosis, from a patient treated with antithyroid drugs. The receptors stem from a woman aged 40-49 years with Graves disease. Each CDR3 is given without its conserved first and last residue.

v_call cdr3_aa
TRBV12-3/TRBV12-4 ASSLAENEKLF
TRBV11-2 ASSPGQGVADTQY
TRBV18 ASSPRGQYEQY
TRBV19 ASSTRTSEITGELF
TRBV13 ASSSDRGSGNEQF
TRBV7-9 ASSSWTSVNGDTQY
TRBV18 ASSPTGTGGYEQY
TRBV20-1 SARDVTEFYEQY
TRBV19 ASSLSGTAANYGYT
TRBV30 AWQSSGNTIY
TRBV7-9 ASSYWTGGNTEAF
TRBV7-2 ASSTTGETQY
TRBV11-3 ASSPAASGRAWHEQF
TRBV6-2/TRBV6-3 ASSYSGSLGEKLF
TRBV28 ASSEVFGWSSYEQY
TRBV28 ASSPGQGGTEAF
TRBV27 ASSLPDRAQGGYT
TRBV20-1 SASHYLSSYNSPLH
TRBV6-1 ASSVLAGGAKDTQY
TRBV2 ASSEALNTEAF
TRBV11-3 ASSFTGPLVDNEQF
TRBV7-2 ASSTIVRRGQY
TRBV2 ASNIALAGNEQF
TRBV7-8 ASSLDPGLDNEQF
TRBV5-1 ASSPQGSLYEQY
TRBV15 ATSRQRRNTEAF
TRBV28 ASSPLTEYNEQF
TRBV20-1 SAKNRALLYEQY
TRBV5-1 ASSPKHSSYNEQF
TRBV12-3/TRBV12-4 ASSTSGPTNGHDTGELF
TRBV5-1 ASSPDSGDQNIQY
TRBV5-1 ASSLESGANVLT
TRBV12-3/TRBV12-4 ASSGGDLQFEKLF
TRBV28 ASSLFYRGADYNEQF
TRBV11-1 ASSSIAGGSYNEQF
TRBV7-9 ASSSNLRGGGYT